The 32 T cell receptor beta chains below were found in one sample sequenced in a study of T-cell reconstitution after alpha-beta-depleted transplantation in children. Preparation of the TCRbeta library used unique molecular identifiers. TCRdb re-called the PCR reads with MiXCR, one entry per CDR3 protein. The data contain around 700,000 distinct CDR3 sequences, around 13% of them singletons. Sequenced material: PBMCs, taken before TCRalphabeta/CD19-depleted stem cell transplant. The receptors originated from a girl aged 2 to 9 with congenital amegakaryocytic thrombocytopenia, due to receive a stem cell transplant.

This clonotype was recorded at least ten times. The DNA for the CDR3 is TGTGCCAGCAGCTTTTTCCAGGGGCAGTTCTTC. Its protein product is CASSFFQGQFF. The V gene is TRBV11-2, the J gene TRBJ2-1; weak D call: TRBD1 (5 bases). Germline loops: CDR1 SGHAT, CDR2 FQNNGV. This CDR3 is built from 11 residues. V lost 3 bases and J lost 12, with 9 bases in between.

This clonotype was detected only a few times. This chain links TRBV18 with TRBJ2-5, with D possibly TRBD2 on 5 matching bases. CDR3 length equals 16 residues. Germline CDR1 and CDR2: KGHSH and LQKENI. V lost 6 bases to trimming and J lost 4 bases, with 21 bases between them. CDR3 residues: CASSAYGGEGGETQYF. The CDR3 DNA sequence: TGTGCCAGCTCTGCCTATGGCGGAGAAGGAGGAGAGACCCAGTACTTC.

This clonotype has a handful of counts. V and J are TRBV11-2 and TRBJ2-1; TRBD1 agrees at 8 bases. The CDR3 extends over 16 amino acids. V dropped 2 bases and J dropped 9; count of bases not matched to a gene: 12. Germline CDR1 reads SGHAT; CDR2 reads FQNNGV. CDR3 sequence (DNA): TGTGCCAGCAGCTTATTATCAGGGCAGGGGGCAAGTGAGCAGTTCTTC. Encoded protein: CASSLLSGQGASEQFF. The full variable domain, with the rest looked up from reference TRBV11-2 and TRBJ2-1, is EAGVAQSPRYKIIEKRQSVAFWCNPISGHATLYWYQQILGQGPKLLIQFQNNGVVDDSQLPKDRFSAERLKGVDSTLKIQPAKLEDSAVYLCASSLLSGQGASEQFFGPGTRLTVL.

This clonotype was seen at least ten times. The J gene is TRBJ2-3, the V gene TRBV4-2, with 12 positions matching TRBD2. V trimming: 1 base; J trimming: 2 bases; junction bases outside the gene matches: 4. The CDR3 has 17 amino acids. Looked up from germline, CDR1 is LGHNA and CDR2 is YNFKEQ. The CDR3 loop is CASSQGLAGAITDTQYF. CDR3 DNA sequence: TGTGCCAGCAGCCAAGGACTAGCGGGGGCCATCACAGATACGCAGTATTTT.

This clonotype was seen at least ten times. The DNA of the CDR3 is TGCAGTGCTAGTAACCGCGGACCCAATGAGCAGTTCTTC. Translation: CSASNRGPNEQFF. The gene calls are TRBV20-1 and TRBJ2-1; D is undetermined. Germline CDR1 and CDR2: DFQATT and SNEGSKA (reference sequence). The V gene lost 3 bases and the J gene lost 6 bases, with 12 bases spanning the gap. The CDR3 runs 13 residues.

This clonotype was counted at least ten times. The rearrangement uses TRBV27 and TRBJ2-2; 7 bases are shared with TRBD1. CDR3 size: 16 residues. Germline assignment: CDR1 MNHEY and CDR2 SMNVEV (reference sequence). Trimming at V came to 5 bases and at J to 7 bases, leaving 13 bases not matched to a gene. The CDR3 DNA follows: TGTGCCAGCAGTCCCTACTCCACAGGGGTGGGCGGGGAGCTGTTTTTT. It specifies CASSPYSTGVGGELFF.

This clonotype was seen at least ten times. The genes are TRBV5-1 and TRBJ2-1; 8 bases are a match to TRBD2. Germline values: CDR1 SGHRS, CDR2 YFSETQ. The CDR3 runs to 17 residues. V shed 5 bases and J 7 bases; nucleotides not matched to a gene: 17. The CDR3 loop is CASRSPPTSAGVNEQFF. In DNA form, the CDR3 reads TGCGCCAGCAGATCACCTCCGACTAGCGCGGGAGTTAATGAGCAGTTCTTC.

The rearrangement links TRBV7-8 to TRBJ2-7; TRBD2 matches 8 bases. The CDR3 has 23 residues. Per the germline V gene, CDR1 is SGHVS and CDR2 is FQNEAQ. V was clipped by 2 bases and J by 0 bases; unmatched bases: 27. The CDR3 spells CASSLLISAGGVSGRIPSYEQYF. CDR3 coding DNA: TGTGCCAGCAGCTTACTGATATCAGCCGGAGGTGTCAGCGGGAGAATTCCCTCCTACGAGCAGTACTTC.

CDR3 protein: CASRETGNQPQHF. The CDR3 coding sequence is TGTGCCAGCAGGGAGACCGGGAATCAGCCCCAGCATTTT. The V and J genes are TRBV6-1 and TRBJ1-5; D remains unclear. From germline, CDR1 is MNHNS and CDR2 SASEGT. The CDR3 runs 13 residues. With 6 bases removed from V and 4 bases from J, the gap between germline ends came to 10 bases.

The chain has TRBV20-1 and TRBJ2-1; 14 positions match TRBD2. With 3 bases clipped from V and 7 bases from J, the junction kept 5 bases outside the gene matches. The CDR3 is 15 residues long. The germline V gene encodes CDR1 DFQATT and CDR2 SNEGSKA (reference sequence). The CDR3 sequence is CSARGTSGSWNEQFF. The CDR3 nucleotides are TGCAGTGCTAGGGGGACTAGCGGGAGTTGGAATGAGCAGTTCTTC.

This sequence joins TRBV2 and TRBJ1-5; TRBD1 aligns across 7 bases. V shed 7 bases and J 5 bases; nucleotides not matched to a gene: 8. CDR1 SNHLY and CDR2 FYNNEI come from the germline V gene. CDR3 length: 14 residues. The CDR3 spells CASKLAGGYQPQHF. The DNA for the CDR3 is TGTGCCAGCAAACTGGCAGGGGGGTATCAGCCCCAGCATTTT.

This clonotype was detected ten times or more. The rearrangement joins TRBV12-3 or TRBV12-4 to TRBJ2-3, with TRBD1 as a possible D gene (5 bases). V lost 6 bases, J lost 2 bases, and 21 bases lay in between. CDR3 length: 17 amino acids. Written as DNA, the CDR3 is TGTGCCAGCAGCCCATGGGTTAGACCACAGGCCACAGATACGCAGTATTTT. This gives the protein CASSPWVRPQATDTQYF.

This clonotype was detected only a few times. The V gene is TRBV20-1, the J gene TRBJ2-3; D may be TRBD1 or TRBD2 (5 bases each). This CDR3 contains 15 residues. V was clipped by 6 bases and J by 11 bases, with 27 bases between them. CDR1 is DFQATT and CDR2 is SNEGSKA in the germline V gene (reference sequence). CDR3 protein: CSAPPLHLDYGGQYF. The CDR3 DNA follows: TGCAGTGCCCCCCCCCTACATCTGGATTATGGGGGGCAGTATTTT.

This clonotype was observed many times. V is TRBV7-2 and J is TRBJ1-1; perhaps TRBD1 as D (5 bases). The V gene lost 2 bases and the J gene lost 4 bases, with 11 bases spanning the gap. The CDR3 runs to 14 residues. Germline V gene sequence: CDR1 SGHTA, CDR2 FQGNSA. CDR3 amino acids: CASSLSRVGTEAFF. DNA of the CDR3: TGTGCCAGCAGCTTATCCAGGGTAGGCACTGAAGCTTTCTTT.

This chain connects TRBV28 to TRBJ2-1, with D perhaps matching TRBD2 (6 bases). The CDR3 runs to 15 residues. Trimming removed 2 bases from V and 10 bases from J, with 18 bases in between. In germline, CDR1 is MDHEN, CDR2 SYDVKM. The CDR3 region is CASSLPTGTQDEQFF. The CDR3, as DNA: TGTGCCAGCAGTTTACCAACCGGGACTCAAGACGAGCAGTTCTTC.

This clonotype appeared many times. This chain uses TRBV12-3 or TRBV12-4 with TRBJ2-3; the D gene is possibly TRBD2 (5 bases). Trimming took 6 bases from V and 6 from J, leaving 13 bases between them. The CDR3 length is 13 residues. The CDR3 region is CASRRDVADTQYF. The CDR3 DNA sequence: TGTGCCAGCAGACGGGATGTGGCGGATACGCAGTATTTT.

This clonotype was picked up a small number of times. This chain links TRBV5-1 with TRBJ2-1, with D unresolved. V was cut by 7 bases and J by 2 bases, with 16 bases left in between. This CDR3 has 15 amino acids. CDR1 is SGHRS and CDR2 is YFSETQ in the germline V gene. In DNA form, the CDR3 reads TGCGCCAGCTGCGCCTTGTGGTGCCCCTACAATGAGCAGTTCTTC. Protein: CASCALWCPYNEQFF. Combining the CDR3 with reference TRBV5-1 and TRBJ2-1 gives the whole variable domain KAGVTQTPRYLIKTRGQQVTLSCSPISGHRSVSWYQQTPGQGLQFLFEYFSETQRNKGNFPGRFSGRQFSNSRSEMNVSTLELGDSALYLCASCALWCPYNEQFFGPGTRLTVL.

Only a few counts were recorded for this clonotype. The chain couples TRBV5-1 to TRBJ2-7; unclear D gene. Germline V CDR1 and CDR2: SGHRS, YFSETQ. Between the trimmed V and J ends, which lost 2 bases and 6 bases, there was a span of 9 bases. The CDR3 has 12 amino acids. The chain's CDR3 is CASSLQSSEQYF. As DNA, the CDR3 is TGCGCCAGCAGCTTACAAAGTTCCGAGCAGTACTTC.

The table lists this clonotype with a few counts. The chain has TRBV29-1 and TRBJ2-1, with 9 bases lining up with TRBD1. With 5 bases clipped from V and 5 bases from J, the junction kept 7 bases outside the gene matches. The CDR3 has 14 residues. The germline gives CDR1 SQVTM, CDR2 ANQGSEA. The CDR3 loop reads CSVSRGTGNNEQFF. The DNA of the CDR3 is TGCAGCGTTTCCAGAGGGACAGGGAACAATGAGCAGTTCTTC.

J is TRBJ2-6 and V is TRBV6-5, with D possibly matching TRBD1 (6 bases). The CDR3 loop spans 18 amino acids. V was pared by 0 bases and J by 0 bases, with 12 bases between. CDR1 and CDR2 from the germline V gene are MNHEY and SVGAGI. The CDR3 loop is CASSYSGTPHSGANVLTF. The CDR3 coding sequence is TGTGCCAGCAGTTACTCCGGGACACCGCACTCTGGGGCCAACGTCCTGACTTTC.

The gene calls are TRBV14 and TRBJ2-1, with 9 nucleotides matching TRBD2. The ends lost 2 bases at V and 8 bases at J; junction bases unmatched: 13. The germline V gene encodes CDR1 SGHDN and CDR2 FVKESK. The CDR3 spans 17 residues. CDR3 bases: TGTGCCAGCAGCCAAACTAAACCGGGACTAGCATTGCATGAGCAGTTCTTC. This translates into CASSQTKPGLALHEQFF.

V gene TRBV5-1 combines with J gene TRBJ1-6; D remains unclear. The CDR3 covers 13 residues. Trimming took off 2 bases at V and 5 bases at J, with 5 bases between the two ends. CDR1 and CDR2 from the germline V gene are SGHRS and YFSETQ. CDR3 DNA: TGCGCCAGCAGCTTCGACAATAATTCACCCCTCCACTTT. Amino acids: CASSFDNNSPLHF.

This clonotype was counted ten times or more. This chain connects TRBV5-1 to TRBJ2-1, with TRBD2 matching over 9 bases. The CDR3 is made up of 13 amino acids. The V gene end was trimmed by 4 bases and the J gene end by 13 bases; junction bases not matched to a gene: 9. Germline values: CDR1 SGHRS, CDR2 YFSETQ. The CDR3 sequence is CASSPERTSDQFF. In DNA, the CDR3 is TGCGCCAGCAGCCCCGAAAGGACTAGCGACCAGTTCTTC. The variable domain in full, with the rest retrieved from reference TRBV5-1 and TRBJ2-1, is KAGVTQTPRYLIKTRGQQVTLSCSPISGHRSVSWYQQTPGQGLQFLFEYFSETQRNKGNFPGRFSGRQFSNSRSEMNVSTLELGDSALYLCASSPERTSDQFFGPGTRLTVL.

The gene calls are TRBV7-9 and TRBJ2-3; 9 bases align to TRBD1. The CDR3 contains 15 residues. J was trimmed by 2 bases and V by 7 bases; bases with no gene match: 7. In germline, CDR1 is SEHNR, CDR2 FQNEAQ (reference sequence). Here the CDR3 reads CASNGTGPLTDTQYF. CDR3 DNA sequence: TGTGCCAGCAACGGGACAGGGCCTCTCACAGATACGCAGTATTTT. The variable domain in full, with the rest retrieved from reference TRBV7-9 and TRBJ2-3, is DTGVSQNPRHKITKRGQNVTFRCDPISEHNRLYWYRQTLGQGPEFLTYFQNEAQLEKSRLLSDRFSAERPKGSFSTLEIQRTEQGDSAMYLCASNGTGPLTDTQYFGPGTRLTVL.

This clonotype was seen only a few times. The V call is TRBV25-1, the J call TRBJ2-3, with a possible D match to TRBD2 (5 bases). Trimming left V 3 bases short and J 5 bases short, with 9 bases between. The CDR3 has 13 residues. Germline assignment: CDR1 MGHDK and CDR2 SYGVNS. CDR3 region: CASSDKGGDTQYF. The DNA of the CDR3 is TGTGCCAGCAGTGACAAAGGAGGAGATACGCAGTATTTT.

The genes are TRBV20-1 and TRBJ2-1; TRBD2 matches at 10 bases. There are 14 residues in the CDR3. The ends lost 8 bases at V and 3 bases at J; junction bases unmatched: 7. CDR1 and CDR2 from the germline V gene are DFQATT and SNEGSKA (reference sequence). CDR3 nucleotide sequence: TGCAGTCCCGGGGGACTAGCGTTCTACAATGAGCAGTTCTTC. It encodes CSPGGLAFYNEQFF.

This chain uses TRBV5-1 with TRBJ2-3; possible D gene TRBD1, 5 bases. CDR3 length equals 13 residues. V lost 6 bases and J lost 5, with 13 bases in between. Germline assignment: CDR1 SGHRS and CDR2 YFSETQ. This CDR3 reads CASTDTPLDTQYF. CDR3 nucleotides: TGCGCCAGCACGGACACGCCCCTAGATACGCAGTATTTT. Full variable domain (remainder filled in from reference TRBV5-1 and TRBJ2-3): KAGVTQTPRYLIKTRGQQVTLSCSPISGHRSVSWYQQTPGQGLQFLFEYFSETQRNKGNFPGRFSGRQFSNSRSEMNVSTLELGDSALYLCASTDTPLDTQYFGPGTRLTVL.

This clonotype was observed a few times. This rearrangement joins TRBV10-3 to TRBJ2-2; D is ambiguous. Germline values: CDR1 ENHRY, CDR2 SYGVKD. The CDR3 spans 13 residues. CDR3 sequence: CATGDTSTGELFF. As DNA, the CDR3 is TGTGCGACTGGGGATACTTCGACCGGGGAGCTGTTTTTT.

This clonotype was observed a few times. The chain has TRBV10-3 and TRBJ2-7; no clear D. Trimming cost V 8 bases and J 2 bases, with 10 bases left between them. The germline V gene encodes CDR1 ENHRY and CDR2 SYGVKD. This CDR3 spans 12 amino acids. The CDR3 region is CAISNKAYEQYF. The CDR3, as DNA: TGTGCCATCTCTAACAAAGCCTACGAGCAGTACTTC.

The J gene is TRBJ2-1, the V gene TRBV18; TRBD1 matches at 7 bases. CDR1 KGHSH and CDR2 LQKENI come from the germline V gene. V lost 0 bases and J lost 0; bases outside the gene matches: 2. There are 16 residues in the CDR3. CDR3 sequence: CASSPPDRSSYNEQFF. CDR3 DNA: TGTGCCAGCTCACCACCGGACAGGAGCTCCTACAATGAGCAGTTCTTC.

This clonotype was seen at least ten times. The V call is TRBV5-1, the J call TRBJ2-5, with a possible D match to TRBD2 (5 bases). Trimming shortened V by 2 bases and J by 5 bases, and 13 bases separated the two germline ends. In germline, CDR1 is SGHRS, CDR2 YFSETQ. This CDR3 has 14 residues. The CDR3 is CASSFDWRGETQYF. CDR3 sequence (DNA): TGCGCCAGCAGCTTCGATTGGAGAGGGGAGACCCAGTACTTC.

This chain joins TRBV20-1 and TRBJ2-1, with D possibly being TRBD2 (5 bases). The V end was cut by 3 bases, the J end by 4 bases, with 13 bases between. In germline, CDR1 is DFQATT, CDR2 SNEGSKA (reference sequence). The CDR3 consists of 14 residues. The CDR3 is CSASVGARYNEQFF. CDR3 DNA sequence: TGCAGTGCTAGTGTGGGAGCGAGGTACAATGAGCAGTTCTTC.